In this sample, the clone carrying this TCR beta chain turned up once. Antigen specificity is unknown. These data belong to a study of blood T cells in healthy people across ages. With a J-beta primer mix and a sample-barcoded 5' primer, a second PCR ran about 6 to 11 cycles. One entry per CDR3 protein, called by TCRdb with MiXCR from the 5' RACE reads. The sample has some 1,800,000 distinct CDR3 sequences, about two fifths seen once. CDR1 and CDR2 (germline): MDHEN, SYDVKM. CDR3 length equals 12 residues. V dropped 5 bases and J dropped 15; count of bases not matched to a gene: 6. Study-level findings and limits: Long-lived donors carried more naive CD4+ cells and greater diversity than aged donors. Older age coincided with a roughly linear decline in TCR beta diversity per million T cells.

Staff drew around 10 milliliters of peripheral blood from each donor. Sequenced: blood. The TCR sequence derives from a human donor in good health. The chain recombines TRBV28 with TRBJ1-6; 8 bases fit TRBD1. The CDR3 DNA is TGTGCCAGCAGTCCATTGGACAGGGACCTCCACTTT. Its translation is CASSPLDRDLHF.